This is a list of T cell receptor beta chains from one sample in a study of response to subunit inactivated influenza vaccine. TCRdb re-called the RT-PCR reads with MiXCR, one entry per CDR3 protein. This repertoire shows a few hundred thousand distinct CDR3 sequences, about a fifth found once; its top ten account for approximately 10%. Source: PBMCs from blood, taken less than 22 months after vaccination. Every receptor here comes from a man aged 45-69 years who received an inactivated influenza vaccine. The CDR3 runs from the conserved cysteine through the conserved F or W. The order of the fields is D gene, V gene, clone size, J gene, CDR3 protein, CDR3 DNA. A D gene is named only where the DNA matches it firmly. Some rows have no size entry. The others give once, few or many, or a class for an expanded clone.

TRBD1	TRBV6-1	.	TRBJ2-6	CPSTNPGQHSGANVLTF	TGTCCCAGCACAAATCCGGGACAGCACTCTGGGGCCAACGTCCTGACTTTC
TRBD1	TRBV6-5	.	TRBJ1-3	CASSYSSLGTAGNTIYF	TGTGCCAGCAGTTACTCGAGCTTGGGGACAGCTGGAAACACCATATATTTT
.	TRBV7-8	.	TRBJ2-7	CASSLVARENYEQYF	TGTGCCAGCAGCTTAGTGGCCAGGGAGAACTACGAGCAGTACTTC
TRBD1	TRBV7-2	.	TRBJ1-5	CASSHGTGYNQPQHF	TGTGCCAGCAGCCACGGGACAGGGTACAATCAGCCCCAGCATTTT
.	TRBV12-5	.	TRBJ1-6	CASGLSPPTGGRVDSPLHF	TGTGCTAGTGGTTTAAGCCCCCCAACCGGGGGAAGAGTTGATTCACCCCTCCACTTT
.	TRBV27	few	TRBJ1-1	CASSLYGGRGDTEAFF	TGTGCCAGCAGTTTATACGGGGGCCGAGGGGACACTGAAGCTTTCTTT
TRBD2	TRBV12-3/TRBV12-4	.	TRBJ2-7	CASSPGLTLDEQYF	TGTGCCAGCAGCCCGGGACTAACGCTGGACGAGCAGTACTTC
.	TRBV6-2/TRBV6-3	.	TRBJ2-1	CASSYRAGEQFF	TGTGCCAGCAGTTACAGGGCGGGTGAGCAGTTCTTC
TRBD2	TRBV20-1	few	TRBJ2-3	CSADPGLAKTDTQYF	TGCAGTGCGGATCCGGGACTAGCAAAGACAGATACGCAGTATTTT
.	TRBV18	few	TRBJ2-3	CASSPNNRDTQYF	TGTGCCAGCTCGCCTAATAACCGTGATACGCAGTATTTT
.	TRBV12-3/TRBV12-4	many	TRBJ1-1	CASSFAGGPRAFF	TGTGCCAGCAGTTTCGCCGGGGGGCCGAGAGCTTTCTTT
.	TRBV5-1	many	TRBJ1-5	CASSLGVGQPQHF	TGCGCCAGCAGCTTAGGGGTCGGGCAGCCCCAGCATTTT
.	TRBV19	.	TRBJ2-2	CASSMRGRGTGELFF	TGTGCCAGTAGTATGAGGGGCCGGGGCACCGGGGAGCTGTTTTTT
TRBD2	TRBV11-2	.	TRBJ2-3	CASSLAMAGGPDTQYF	TGTGCCAGCAGCTTAGCAATGGCGGGAGGTCCAGATACGCAGTATTTT
TRBD2	TRBV28	.	TRBJ2-7	CASKRERGVREQYF	TGTGCCAGCAAAAGGGAACGGGGGGTTCGCGAGCAGTACTTC
.	TRBV9	many	TRBJ1-6	CASSLDSLIANSPLHF	TGTGCCAGCAGCCTAGACAGCCTTATCGCGAATTCACCCCTCCACTTT
.	TRBV2	.	TRBJ1-1	CASSDTSGNTEAFF	TGTGCCAGCAGTGATACTTCGGGGAACACTGAAGCTTTCTTT
.	TRBV20-1	.	TRBJ2-7	CSARDGRGYEQYF	TGCAGTGCTAGAGATGGGCGGGGTTACGAGCAGTACTTC
.	TRBV11-2	few	TRBJ1-1	CASSSTRGNTEAFF	TGTGCCAGCAGCTCGACCAGGGGTAACACTGAAGCTTTCTTT
.	TRBV7-9	.	TRBJ1-1	CASSPADGPNTEAFF	TGTGCCAGCAGCCCGGCGGACGGACCGAACACTGAAGCTTTCTTT
TRBD1	TRBV5-1	many	TRBJ1-5	CASSAGQGTNQPQHF	TGCGCCAGCAGCGCCGGACAGGGCACCAATCAGCCCCAGCATTTT
TRBD1	TRBV7-2	few	TRBJ1-1	CASSLYIQGTEAFF	TGTGCCAGCAGCTTATATATACAGGGGACCGAAGCTTTCTTT
.	TRBV28	few	TRBJ1-2	CASSPGHRYGGYTF	TGTGCCAGCAGCCCGGGACACCGATACGGTGGCTACACCTTC
.	TRBV6-5	few	TRBJ2-2	CASSYRPPGELFF	TGTGCCAGCAGCTACAGACCCCCCGGGGAGCTGTTTTTT
.	TRBV6-5	once	TRBJ2-3	CASSYFKGADTQYF	TGTGCCAGCAGTTACTTCAAAGGAGCAGATACGCAGTATTTT
TRBD1	TRBV20-1	.	TRBJ2-1	CSAPEGDRGYNEQFF	TGCAGTGCTCCCGAAGGGGACAGGGGCTACAATGAGCAGTTCTTC
.	TRBV7-2	few	TRBJ2-5	CASSLIRVGETQYF	TGTGCCAGCAGCTTAATCAGGGTCGGGGAGACCCAGTACTTC
.	TRBV2	many	TRBJ2-1	CASSVRNEQFF	TGTGCCAGCAGTGTACGCAATGAGCAGTTCTTC
TRBD1	TRBV28	.	TRBJ1-2	CASSRPGQGGGYTF	TGTGCCAGCAGCCGTCCGGGACAGGGGGGCGGCTACACCTTC
.	TRBV21-1	few	TRBJ1-1	CASSNEGRRTEAFF	TGTGCCAGCAGCAATGAAGGGCGGCGGACTGAAGCTTTCTTT
TRBD1	TRBV6-5	.	TRBJ2-1	CASSWGQGAYNEQFF	TGTGCCAGCAGTTGGGGACAGGGGGCCTACAATGAGCAGTTCTTC
TRBD2	TRBV13	once	TRBJ2-3	CASSFPSGPSTDTQYF	TGTGCCAGCAGCTTCCCTAGCGGGCCCAGCACAGATACGCAGTATTTT
.	TRBV12-3/TRBV12-4	many	TRBJ1-5	CASSSGQPQHF	TGTGCCAGCAGTTCGGGCCAGCCCCAGCATTTT
.	TRBV5-1	.	TRBJ2-3	CASSLAVGDTQYF	TGCGCCAGCAGCTTGGCCGTAGGGGATACGCAGTATTTT
.	TRBV10-3	few	TRBJ2-2	CAISESVRNTGELFF	TGTGCCATCAGTGAGTCGGTGAGGAACACCGGGGAGCTGTTTTTT
.	TRBV6-5	many	TRBJ1-3	CASSYSSALTGNTIYF	TGTGCCAGCAGTTACTCGAGTGCACTAACCGGAAACACCATATATTTT
.	TRBV29-1	few	TRBJ2-3	CSASDRRGSTDTQYF	TGCAGCGCTAGCGACAGGAGGGGGAGCACAGATACGCAGTATTTT
.	TRBV7-2	few	TRBJ1-1	CASSPPGTLNTEAFF	TGTGCCAGCAGCCCCCCCGGGACACTGAACACTGAAGCTTTCTTT
.	TRBV2	few	TRBJ2-3	CASSAQSTDTQYF	TGTGCCAGCAGTGCCCAGTCCACAGATACGCAGTATTTT
TRBD1	TRBV4-3	many	TRBJ1-2	CASSQDRGQYGYTF	TGCGCCAGCAGCCAAGATAGGGGGCAGTATGGCTACACCTTC
.	TRBV30	.	TRBJ2-7	CAWSGGSYVQYF	TGTGCCTGGAGTGGTGGGAGCTACGTGCAGTACTTC
.	TRBV25-1	.	TRBJ2-7	CASSELREQYF	TGTGCCAGCAGTGAACTCCGAGAGCAGTACTTC
TRBD1	TRBV7-9	few	TRBJ1-1	CASSFQGATEAFF	TGTGCCAGCAGCTTCCAGGGGGCCACTGAAGCTTTCTTT
.	TRBV5-1	.	TRBJ1-1	CASRSEIYINTEAFF	TGCGCCAGCAGATCTGAGATCTACATTAACACTGAAGCTTTCTTT
.	TRBV18	few	TRBJ2-5	CASSPPKPGSSRQETQYF	TGTGCCAGCTCACCACCGAAGCCCGGGAGCTCTCGACAAGAGACCCAGTACTTC
.	TRBV7-6	.	TRBJ2-3	CASSSSGVSSTQYF	TGTGCCAGCAGCTCTTCAGGGGTGTCAAGTACGCAGTATTTT
TRBD1	TRBV10-3	few	TRBJ1-1	CAVITGGTEAFF	TGTGCCGTTATTACAGGGGGCACTGAAGCTTTCTTT
.	TRBV4-2	.	TRBJ2-5	CASSQVETQYF	TGTGCCAGCAGCCAAGTAGAGACCCAGTACTTC
.	TRBV6-6	.	TRBJ1-4	CASNGALGEKLFF	TGTGCCAGCAACGGAGCCTTGGGAGAAAAACTGTTTTTT
.	TRBV7-9	.	TRBJ1-2	CASSLPGSNYGYTF	TGTGCCAGCAGCTTGCCGGGTTCTAACTATGGCTACACCTTC
.	TRBV12-3/TRBV12-4	few	TRBJ1-5	CASTEGNQPQHF	TGTGCCAGCACCGAGGGGAATCAGCCCCAGCATTTT
.	TRBV11-2	.	TRBJ2-5	CASSLLAGTVIQETQYF	TGTGCCAGCAGCTTATTGGCAGGCACGGTGATCCAAGAGACCCAGTACTTC
TRBD1	TRBV7-9	.	TRBJ2-3	CASSPDRTGADTQYF	TGTGCCAGCAGCCCCGACCGGACAGGGGCAGATACGCAGTATTTT
TRBD1	TRBV19	.	TRBJ1-5	CASSRQGAYNQPQHF	TGTGCCAGTAGTAGGCAGGGGGCGTATAATCAGCCCCAGCATTTT
TRBD2	TRBV28	many	TRBJ2-1	CASSPKRGLAGVFGNEQFF	TGTGCCAGCAGCCCTAAAAGGGGCCTAGCGGGGGTTTTTGGTAATGAGCAGTTCTTC